This is a list of T cell receptor beta chains from one sample in a study of T-cell memory formation after mild COVID-19. TCRdb re-analysed the 5' RACE reads in MiXCR, keeping a single row per CDR3 protein. The sample yields fewer than 550,000 distinct CDR3 sequences, roughly 20% seen once. Sequencing was done on a sample of PBMCs or a T cell subset sorted from them (not recorded which). These receptors all stem from an adult woman who had mild COVID-19 (a few samples of this study predate the infection). Cell type and time point are not known. The CDR3 runs from the conserved cysteine through the conserved F or W. A D gene is named only where the DNA matches it firmly. Where a row states a size, it is once, few, many or the class of an expanded clone; other rows omit it.

J: TRBJ1-2
D: .
V: TRBV20-1
size: .
CDR3: CSAKPLDYGYTF

J: TRBJ1-1
D: .
V: TRBV20-1
size: many
CDR3: CSARDLRGTEAFF

J: TRBJ1-1
D: .
V: TRBV12-5
size: few
CDR3: CASGFRAMNTEAFF

J: TRBJ2-7
D: .
V: TRBV6-5
size: .
CDR3: CATGTRIEQYF

J: TRBJ2-1
D: .
V: TRBV12-3/TRBV12-4
size: .
CDR3: CASSEGLRNEQFF

J: TRBJ2-5
D: TRBD2
V: TRBV5-1
size: .
CDR3: CASSLNSGGRDQYF

J: TRBJ2-4
D: .
V: TRBV3-1
size: .
CDR3: CASSDRDRRNIQYF

J: TRBJ1-2
D: TRBD1
V: TRBV6-2/TRBV6-3
size: .
CDR3: CASSYPMGQGGYGYTF

J: TRBJ2-1
D: .
V: TRBV27
size: few
CDR3: CASSLEGTSSYNEQFF

J: TRBJ2-1
D: .
V: TRBV6-2/TRBV6-3
size: .
CDR3: CASSSSGTGSAGEQFF

J: TRBJ2-7
D: .
V: TRBV24-1
size: .
CDR3: CATSDFGDEQYF

J: TRBJ2-1
D: .
V: TRBV3-1
size: few
CDR3: CASTQLVGNNEQFF

J: TRBJ1-2
D: .
V: TRBV20-1
size: .
CDR3: CSAREGTYGYTF